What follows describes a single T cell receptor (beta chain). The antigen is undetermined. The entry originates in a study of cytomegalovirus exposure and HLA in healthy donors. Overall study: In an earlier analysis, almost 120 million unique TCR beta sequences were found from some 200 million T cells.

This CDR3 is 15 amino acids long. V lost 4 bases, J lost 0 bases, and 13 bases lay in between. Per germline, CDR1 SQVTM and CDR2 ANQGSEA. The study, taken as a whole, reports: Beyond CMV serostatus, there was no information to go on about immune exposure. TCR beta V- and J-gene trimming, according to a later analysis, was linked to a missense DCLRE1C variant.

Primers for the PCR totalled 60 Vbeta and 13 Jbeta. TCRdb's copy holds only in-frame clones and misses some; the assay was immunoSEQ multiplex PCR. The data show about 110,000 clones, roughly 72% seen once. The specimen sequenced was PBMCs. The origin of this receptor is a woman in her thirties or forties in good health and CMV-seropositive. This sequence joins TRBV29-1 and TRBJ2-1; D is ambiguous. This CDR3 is CSVAVYLSSYNEQFF. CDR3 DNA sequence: TGCAGCGTTGCCGTGTACCTGAGCTCCTACAATGAGCAGTTCTTC.